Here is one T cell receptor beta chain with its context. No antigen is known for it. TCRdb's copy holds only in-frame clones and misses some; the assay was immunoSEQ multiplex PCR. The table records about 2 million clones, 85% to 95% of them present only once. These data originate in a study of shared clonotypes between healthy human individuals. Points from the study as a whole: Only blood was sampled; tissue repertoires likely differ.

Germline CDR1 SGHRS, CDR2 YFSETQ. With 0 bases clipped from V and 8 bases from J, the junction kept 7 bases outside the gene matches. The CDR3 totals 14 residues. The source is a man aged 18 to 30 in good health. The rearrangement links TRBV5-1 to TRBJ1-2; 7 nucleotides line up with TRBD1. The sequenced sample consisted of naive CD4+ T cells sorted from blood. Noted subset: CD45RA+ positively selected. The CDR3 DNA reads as TGCGCCAGCAGCTTGGAGGAGGGGGCCAACGGCTACACCTTC. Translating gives CASSLEEGANGYTF. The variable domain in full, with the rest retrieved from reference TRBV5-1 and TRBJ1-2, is KAGVTQTPRYLIKTRGQQVTLSCSPISGHRSVSWYQQTPGQGLQFLFEYFSETQRNKGNFPGRFSGRQFSNSRSEMNVSTLELGDSALYLCASSLEEGANGYTFGSGTRLTVV.